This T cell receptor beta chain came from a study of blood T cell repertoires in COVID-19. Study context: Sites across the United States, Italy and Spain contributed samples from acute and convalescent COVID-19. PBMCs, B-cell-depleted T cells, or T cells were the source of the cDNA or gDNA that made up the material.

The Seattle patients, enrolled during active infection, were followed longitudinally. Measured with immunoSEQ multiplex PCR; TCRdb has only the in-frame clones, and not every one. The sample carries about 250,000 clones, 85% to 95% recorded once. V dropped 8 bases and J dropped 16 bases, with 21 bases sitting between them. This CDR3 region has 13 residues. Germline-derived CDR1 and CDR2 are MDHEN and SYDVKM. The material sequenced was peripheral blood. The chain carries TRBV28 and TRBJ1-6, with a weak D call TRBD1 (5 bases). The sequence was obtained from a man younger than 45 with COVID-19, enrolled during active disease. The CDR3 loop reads CASLPGQGLLLHF. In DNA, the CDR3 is TGTGCCAGCCTCCCGGGGCAGGGACTTCTACTCCACTTT.